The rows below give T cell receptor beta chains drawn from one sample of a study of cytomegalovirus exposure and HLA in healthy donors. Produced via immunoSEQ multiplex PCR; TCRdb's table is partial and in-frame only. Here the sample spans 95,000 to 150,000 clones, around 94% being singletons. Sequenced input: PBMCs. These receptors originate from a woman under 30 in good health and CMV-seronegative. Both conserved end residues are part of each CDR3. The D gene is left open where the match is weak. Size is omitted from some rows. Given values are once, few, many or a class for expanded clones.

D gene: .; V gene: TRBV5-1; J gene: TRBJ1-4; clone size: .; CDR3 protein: CASRLQGSGYEKLFF
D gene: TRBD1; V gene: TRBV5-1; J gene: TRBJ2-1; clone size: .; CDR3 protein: CASSGGQGYNEQFF
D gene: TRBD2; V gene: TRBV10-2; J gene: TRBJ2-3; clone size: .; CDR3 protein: CASRASVADWEGTQYF
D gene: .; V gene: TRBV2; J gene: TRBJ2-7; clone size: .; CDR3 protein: CASSEPGTPKYEQYF
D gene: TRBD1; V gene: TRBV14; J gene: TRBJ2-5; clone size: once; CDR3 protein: CASSQEQGVEETQYF
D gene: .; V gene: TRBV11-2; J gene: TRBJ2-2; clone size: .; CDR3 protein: CASSFGTKNTGELFF
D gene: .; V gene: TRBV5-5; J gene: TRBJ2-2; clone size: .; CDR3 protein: CASSPGGETGELFF
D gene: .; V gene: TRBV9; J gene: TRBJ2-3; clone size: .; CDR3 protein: CASSVKERDTQYF
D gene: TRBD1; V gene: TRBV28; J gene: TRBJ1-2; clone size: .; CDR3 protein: CASSLLHRTGGYYGYTF
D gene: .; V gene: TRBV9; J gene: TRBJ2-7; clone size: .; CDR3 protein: CASSVGGSGYEQYF
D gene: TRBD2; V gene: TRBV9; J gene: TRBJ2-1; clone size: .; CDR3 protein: CASSVVEGLGIQFF
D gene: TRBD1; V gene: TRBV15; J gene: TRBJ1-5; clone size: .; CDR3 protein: CATSGQGSGNQPQHF
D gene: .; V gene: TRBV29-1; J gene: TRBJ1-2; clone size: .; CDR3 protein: CSVNGKGAGSYGYTF
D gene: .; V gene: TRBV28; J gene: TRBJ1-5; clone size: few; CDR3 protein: CASSGGHSNQPQHF
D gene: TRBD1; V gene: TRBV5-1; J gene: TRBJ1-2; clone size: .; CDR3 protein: CASSFDPGTGGGYGYTF
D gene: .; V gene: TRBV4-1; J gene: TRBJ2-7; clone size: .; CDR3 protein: CASSPLLAGKNEQYF
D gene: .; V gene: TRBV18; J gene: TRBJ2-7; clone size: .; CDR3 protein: CASSPSGSSYEQYF
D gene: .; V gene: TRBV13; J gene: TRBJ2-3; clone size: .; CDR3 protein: CASSQGGSDTQYF
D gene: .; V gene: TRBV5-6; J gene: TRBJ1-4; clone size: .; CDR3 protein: CASSPYRVEKLFF
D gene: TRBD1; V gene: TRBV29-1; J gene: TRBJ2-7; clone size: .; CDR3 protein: CSAGTGPGEQYF